This TCR beta chain originates from a study of cytomegalovirus exposure and HLA in healthy donors. CDR1 is LNHNV, CDR2 YYDKDF, per germline (reference sequence). Losses at the gene ends were 0 bases for V and 1 base for J; bases not matched to a gene: 5. The CDR3 has 17 amino acids. PCR involved 60 Vbeta and 13 Jbeta primers. Profiled with immunoSEQ multiplex PCR; TCRdb holds only in-frame clones, not every one. The table lists about 38,000 clones, roughly 90% of them singletons. Study results and caveats: The study recorded 150 to 200 TCR beta chains that were cytomegalovirus-associated. In a later analysis, fewer than 20,000 TCR beta sequences were associated with HLA alleles at 0.05 false discovery rate. Later on, analysis showed that most CMV-associated TCR beta chains appeared to be HLA-restricted.

In the case of this clone: Its specificity is not known.

What was sequenced was PBMCs. The TCR sequence derives from a woman in her thirties or forties in good health and CMV-seropositive. The V gene is TRBV15, the J gene TRBJ2-1; 8 bases line up with TRBD2. CDR3 nucleotides: TGTGCCACCAGCAGAGAGGTGGCGGGGGGTTCCTACAATGAGCAGTTCTTC. Translation gives CATSREVAGGSYNEQFF.